One sample yielded the 9 T cell receptor beta chains listed below, sequenced in a study of T cells in Graves' hyperthyroidism and ophthalmopathy (dated by TCRdb to between 2017 and 2020). The library came from multiplex PCR. Sequencing took place on an Illumina HiSeq 2000. The TCR beta CDR3 regions were amplified from RNA transcripts. The TCR CDR3 was subjected to a first round of RT-PCR using the HTBI primer set and the Qiagen OneStep RT-PCR kit. TCRdb's own reprocessing of the public reads used fastp at Q25 and MiXCR and kept productive beta chains. Rows matching on CDR3 protein sequence are summarized as one entry with the most common DNA and genes. Across this sample there are some 600,000 distinct CDR3 sequences, with roughly 14% seen only once. Together, the top ten hold 5% to 7% of the sample. Sequencing input: blood. All receptors come from a woman between 25 and 40 years old with Graves' hyperthyroidism that later progressed to Graves' ophthalmopathy.

The chain combines TRBV18 with TRBJ2-7; 8 bases fit TRBD1. Germline trimming cut 4 bases from V and 0 bases from J; bases unmatched to any gene: 8. This CDR3 contains 16 residues. Germline V CDR1 and CDR2: KGHSH, LQKENI. CDR3 protein: CASSLQGGGTSYEQYF. Written as DNA, the CDR3 is TGTGCCAGCTCACTACAGGGGGGCGGGACCTCCTACGAGCAGTACTTC. The full variable domain, rest sourced from reference TRBV18 and TRBJ2-7, is NAGVMQNPRHLVRRRGQEARLRCSPMKGHSHVYWYRQLPEEGLKFMVYLQKENIIDESGMPKERFSAEFPKEGPSILRIQQVVRGDSAAYFCASSLQGGGTSYEQYFGPGTRLTVT.

This clonotype was observed at least ten times. The gene calls are TRBV12-3 or TRBV12-4 and TRBJ1-2, with D perhaps TRBD1 (5 bases). The CDR3 extends over 12 amino acids. Trimming stripped 6 bases from V and 7 bases from J, with 12 bases between. The CDR3 region is CASRETDTGYTF. The CDR3, as DNA: TGTGCCAGCAGGGAGACAGATACTGGCTACACCTTC.

This clonotype appeared many times. V and J are TRBV30 and TRBJ1-4, with D maybe TRBD1 (5 bases). This CDR3 spans 14 amino acids. Trimming shortened V by 5 bases and J by 0 bases, and 10 bases separated the two germline ends. CDR1 and CDR2 (germline): GTSNPN, SVGIG (reference sequence). The DNA for the CDR3 is TGTGCCTGGGGGGGGGTCGCAACTAATGAAAAACTGTTTTTT. It is translated as CAWGGVATNEKLFF.

This chain links TRBV20-1 with TRBJ2-3, with a weak D call TRBD2 (6 bases). With 6 bases removed from V and 1 base from J, the gap between germline ends came to 26 bases. This CDR3 contains 18 residues. Germline values: CDR1 DFQATT, CDR2 SNEGSKA (reference sequence). The CDR3 nucleotides read TGCAGTGCGCCCCCTGCGGGGCGTACATACCCGGGCACAGATACGCAGTATTTT. It translates to CSAPPAGRTYPGTDTQYF.

At least ten counts were recorded for this clonotype. V usage is TRBV4-1 and J usage is TRBJ2-1; 7 nucleotides agree with TRBD1. Germline V gene sequence: CDR1 MGHRA, CDR2 YSYEKL. The junction had 6 bases not matched to a gene; V was cut back by 1 base and J by 3 bases. The CDR3 covers 16 residues. The CDR3 loop is CASSQVVQGDYNEQFF. DNA of the CDR3: TGCGCCAGCAGCCAAGTTGTGCAGGGGGACTACAATGAGCAGTTCTTC.

This clonotype was found many times. The chain links TRBV9 to TRBJ1-1; D call uncertain. Germline V CDR1 and CDR2: SGDLS, YYNGEE. The V and J ends lost 0 bases and 0 bases respectively, with 6 bases between them. CDR3 size: 14 residues. In DNA, the CDR3 is TGTGCCAGCAGCGTAGACCTTATGAACACTGAAGCTTTCTTT. It translates to CASSVDLMNTEAFF.

This clonotype has a count of ten or more. The V call is TRBV7-2, the J call TRBJ1-1, with D unresolved. CDR3 length: 15 residues. Trimming stripped 4 bases from V and 0 bases from J, with 12 bases between. CDR1 is SGHTA and CDR2 is FQGNSA in the germline V gene. DNA of the CDR3: TGTGCCAGCAGCTACCTAGTTATCATGAACACTGAAGCTTTCTTT. Residues: CASSYLVIMNTEAFF.

In this sample, this clonotype turned up many times. The gene calls are TRBV28 and TRBJ1-1; weak D call: TRBD1 (6 bases). The CDR3 loop spans 15 amino acids. The germline V gene encodes CDR1 MDHEN and CDR2 SYDVKM. V dropped 2 bases and J dropped 4 bases, with 14 bases sitting between them. The CDR3 protein is CASSLPTGLSTEAFF. The CDR3 bases are TGTGCCAGCAGTTTACCGACAGGATTGAGCACTGAAGCTTTCTTT. Full variable domain (missing parts from reference TRBV28 and TRBJ1-1): DVKVTQSSRYLVKRTGEKVFLECVQDMDHENMFWYRQDPGLGLRLIYFSYDVKMKEKGDIPEGYSVSREKKERFSLILESASTNQTSMYLCASSLPTGLSTEAFFGQGTRLTVV.

Only a few counts were recorded for this clonotype. The chain is built from TRBV27 and TRBJ2-6, with TRBD2 identical over 9 bases. The CDR3 spans 17 residues. Trimming cost V 4 bases and J 1 base; bases outside gene matches: 5. CDR1 MNHEY and CDR2 SMNVEV come from the germline V gene (reference sequence). CDR3 sequence (DNA): TGTGCCAGCAGTTCACTAGCGGGCATATCTGGGGCCAACGTCCTGACTTTC. Protein: CASSSLAGISGANVLTF.